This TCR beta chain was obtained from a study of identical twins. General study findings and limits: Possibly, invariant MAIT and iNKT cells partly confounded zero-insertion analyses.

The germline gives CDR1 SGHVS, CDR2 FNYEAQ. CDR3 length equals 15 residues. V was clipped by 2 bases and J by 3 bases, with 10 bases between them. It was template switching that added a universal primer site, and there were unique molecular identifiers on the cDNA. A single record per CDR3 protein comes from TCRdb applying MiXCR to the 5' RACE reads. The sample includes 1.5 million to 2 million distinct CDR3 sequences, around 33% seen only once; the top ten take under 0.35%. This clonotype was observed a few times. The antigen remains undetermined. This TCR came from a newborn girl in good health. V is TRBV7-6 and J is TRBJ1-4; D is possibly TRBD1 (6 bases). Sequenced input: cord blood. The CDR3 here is CASSLIQGSNEKLFF. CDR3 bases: TGTGCCAGCAGCTTAATACAGGGATCTAATGAAAAACTGTTTTTT.